The present T cell receptor beta chain was sequenced within a study of early T cells in non-severe SARS-CoV-2 infection. TCRdb itself ran the 5' RACE reads through MiXCR, one entry per CDR3 protein. The data show about 100,000 distinct CDR3 sequences, approximately 13% seen once. Comment on this clonotype: Its antigen is not known.

Points from the study as a whole: In VDJdb matching, anti-spike CD8 responses were favored while private and CD4 specificities went missing.

The sequenced material came from whole blood. The source of this sequence is an adult who was a healthcare worker with PCR-confirmed SARS-CoV-2 infection or an uninfected control (not recorded which).

CDR3 protein: CSARWVAWTDTQYF. DNA for the CDR3: TGCAGTGCTAGATGGGTAGCATGGACAGATACGCAGTATTTT. The chain links TRBV20-1 to TRBJ2-3; D is undetermined. The CDR3 consists of 14 residues. The germline V and J ends were trimmed by 2 bases and 3 bases, with 12 bases remaining between them. Germline V lookup: CDR1 DFQATT, CDR2 SNEGSKA (reference sequence).